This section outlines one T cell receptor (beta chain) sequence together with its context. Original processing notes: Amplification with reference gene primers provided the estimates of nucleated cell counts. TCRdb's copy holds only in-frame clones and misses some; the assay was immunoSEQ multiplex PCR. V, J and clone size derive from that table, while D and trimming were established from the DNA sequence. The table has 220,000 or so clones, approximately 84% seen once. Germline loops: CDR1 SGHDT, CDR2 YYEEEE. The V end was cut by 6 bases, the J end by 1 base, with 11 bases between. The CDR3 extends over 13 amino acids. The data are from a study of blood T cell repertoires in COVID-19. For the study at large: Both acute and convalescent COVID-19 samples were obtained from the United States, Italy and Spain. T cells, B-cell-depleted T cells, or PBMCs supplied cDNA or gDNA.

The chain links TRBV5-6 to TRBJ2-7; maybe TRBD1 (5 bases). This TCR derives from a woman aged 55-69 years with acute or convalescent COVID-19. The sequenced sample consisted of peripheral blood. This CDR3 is CASNLRTSYEQYF. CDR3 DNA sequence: TGTGCCAGCAACTTAAGGACATCCTACGAGCAGTACTTC.